The T cell receptor (beta chain) described here comes from a study of CD8+ T cells in alopecia areata. At the level of the study: Treatment ran 6 to 18 months, with 6 months of follow-up afterward.

After isolation, RNA underwent reverse transcription to generate cDNA as the sequencing template. Clones were sequenced by immunoSEQ multiplex PCR, and TCRdb holds only the in-frame ones, with some missing. The sample shows about 200,000 clones, about 60% of them seen only once. Trimming left V 5 bases short and J 6 bases short, with 14 bases between. The CDR3 extends over 14 amino acids. Germline CDR1 reads SGHRS; CDR2 reads YFSETQ. Specified treatment: oral pan-JAK inhibitor, 5-10 mg twice daily. The gene calls are TRBV5-1 and TRBJ2-2, with D maybe TRBD2 (5 bases). Sequencing used CD4+ T cells sorted from blood, obtained at week 4, from a patient treated with tofacitinib. The sequence came from a human donor with alopecia areata. CDR3 in DNA: TGCGCCAGCAGTGACTCTAACGGGGCCGGGGAGCTGTTTTTT. Residues: CASSDSNGAGELFF.